These 4 T cell receptor beta chains were sequenced from one sample in a study of T cells in Graves' hyperthyroidism and ophthalmopathy (dated by TCRdb to about 2019). Libraries came from multiplex PCR. The sample was run on an Illumina HiSeq 2000. The TCR beta CDR3 regions were amplified from RNA transcripts. For the first round of RT-PCR on the TCR CDR3, the HTBI primer set was used together with the Qiagen OneStep RT-PCR kit. TCRdb trimmed the raw reads at Q25, called clones with MiXCR and kept productive beta chains. Identical CDR3 proteins give one entry, which carries the most common genes and DNA. This sample is represented by 650,000 to 750,000 distinct CDR3 sequences; 11% to 15% of them were singletons. In total, the top ten clones hold 9.5% to 13% of the sample. Material: blood. These receptors originate from a woman younger than 35 with Graves' hyperthyroidism.

This clonotype was seen at least ten times. The rearrangement links TRBV30 to TRBJ2-1; 7 positions agree with TRBD1. CDR1 is GTSNPN and CDR2 is SVGIG in the germline V gene (reference sequence). Trimming cost V 5 bases and J 8 bases; bases outside gene matches: 12. This CDR3 has 14 amino acids. CDR3 sequence (DNA): TGTGCCTGGGGGCCGGACAGGCCGATGGATGAGCAGTTCTTC. Translated: CAWGPDRPMDEQFF.

The J gene is TRBJ2-3, the V gene TRBV29-1, with 11 bases matching TRBD2. The CDR3 length is 14 residues. Germline values: CDR1 SQVTM, CDR2 ANQGSEA. V lost 6 bases, J lost 4 bases, and 6 bases stayed unmatched. The CDR3 loop reads CSVAPLAGADTQYF. CDR3 nucleotide sequence: TGCAGCGTGGCTCCACTAGCGGGAGCAGATACGCAGTATTTT.

This clonotype was seen at least ten times. The chain couples TRBV12-3 or TRBV12-4 to TRBJ2-7; D gene unclear. V dropped 3 bases and J dropped 4 bases, with 13 bases sitting between them. The CDR3 consists of 14 residues. The DNA of the CDR3 is TGTGCCAGCAGTTTGATGGCCCGAAAGTACGAGCAGTACTTC. This translates into CASSLMARKYEQYF.

This clonotype has a count of ten or more. The V call is TRBV18, the J call TRBJ2-7; D might be TRBD1 or TRBD2, each matching 5 bases. The CDR3 consists of 13 residues. V lost 6 bases, J lost 2 bases, and 11 bases lay in between. CDR1 is KGHSH, CDR2 LQKENI, per germline. CDR3 sequence (DNA): TGTGCCAGCTCCCAGGGAGTAGCCTACGAGCAGTACTTC. Translating it yields CASSQGVAYEQYF.